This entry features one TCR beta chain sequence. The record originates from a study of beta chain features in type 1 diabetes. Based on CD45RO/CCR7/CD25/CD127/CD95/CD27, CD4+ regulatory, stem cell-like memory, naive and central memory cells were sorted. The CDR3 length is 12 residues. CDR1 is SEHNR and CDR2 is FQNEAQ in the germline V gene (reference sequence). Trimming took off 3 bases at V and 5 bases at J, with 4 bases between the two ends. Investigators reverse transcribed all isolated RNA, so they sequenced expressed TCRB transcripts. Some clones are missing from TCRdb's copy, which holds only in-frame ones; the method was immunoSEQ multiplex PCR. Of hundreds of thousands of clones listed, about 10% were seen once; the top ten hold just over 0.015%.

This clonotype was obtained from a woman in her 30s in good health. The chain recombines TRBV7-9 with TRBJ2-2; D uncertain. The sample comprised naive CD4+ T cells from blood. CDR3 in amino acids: CASSFQTGELFF. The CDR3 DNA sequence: TGTGCCAGCAGCTTCCAGACCGGGGAGCTGTTTTTT.